This is a list of T cell receptor beta chains from one sample in a study of T cell repertoires in cytomegalovirus infection. TCRdb redid the calling of the reads with MiXCR, one entry per CDR3 protein. The sample records about 320,000 distinct CDR3 sequences, more than 8% being singletons. Specimen: PBMCs. The receptors stem from a human donor in good health (CMV status not recorded). Some clones in this sample may be carry-over from other donors' samples. Each CDR3 is given with its conserved first and last residue. Each record gives: D gene, V gene, J gene, clone size, CDR3 protein, CDR3 DNA. A D gene is named only where the DNA matches it firmly. Size is stated for part of the rows, as once, few or many counts, or as a class when the clone is expanded.

.	TRBV6-1	TRBJ1-5	few	CASSFGPAQPQHF	TGTGCCAGCAGTTTCGGGCCGGCGCAGCCCCAGCATTTT
TRBD2	TRBV7-2	TRBJ2-1	many	CASSLDPGAGGPDNEQFF	TGTGCCAGCAGCTTAGATCCAGGAGCGGGAGGGCCGGATAATGAGCAGTTCTTC
TRBD1	TRBV10-3	TRBJ2-1	many	CAISDRDRPGSYNEQFF	TGTGCCATCAGCGACCGGGACAGGCCAGGCTCCTACAATGAGCAGTTCTTC
TRBD2	TRBV5-4	TRBJ2-3	many	CASSKWGGTADTQYF	TGTGCCAGCAGCAAGTGGGGGGGGACGGCAGATACGCAGTATTTT
.	TRBV6-5	TRBJ1-1	many	CASSYSVAAEDTEAFF	TGTGCCAGCAGTTACAGTGTTGCGGCGGAGGACACTGAAGCTTTCTTT
TRBD1	TRBV7-2	TRBJ2-1	many	CASSFFTGGNEQFF	TGTGCCAGCAGCTTCTTTACAGGGGGCAATGAGCAGTTCTTC
.	TRBV27	TRBJ2-5	few	CASSLLVGETQYF	TGTGCCAGCAGTTTACTAGTCGGTGAGACCCAGTACTTC
.	TRBV19	TRBJ1-5	.	CASTYNRFSNQPQHF	TGTGCCAGTACTTATAACCGTTTTAGCAATCAGCCCCAGCATTTT
.	TRBV11-1	TRBJ2-7	many	CASSFMEASYEQYF	TGTGCCAGCAGCTTTATGGAGGCCTCCTACGAGCAGTACTTC
.	TRBV12-3/TRBV12-4	TRBJ2-1	few	CASSMGGNEQFF	TGTGCCAGCAGCATGGGGGGCAATGAGCAGTTCTTC
.	TRBV12-3/TRBV12-4	TRBJ1-1	many	CASSGDRTEAFF	TGTGCCAGCAGTGGGGACCGGACTGAAGCTTTCTTT
TRBD2	TRBV7-8	TRBJ2-7	many	CASSSPGLASNEQYF	TGTGCCAGCAGCTCGCCGGGACTAGCGAGCAACGAGCAGTACTTC
.	TRBV7-8	TRBJ2-1	few	CASSLSGSHGDEQFF	TGTGCCAGCAGTCTCAGCGGGTCCCACGGGGATGAGCAGTTCTTC
.	TRBV19	TRBJ2-5	.	CASSKLGLETQYF	TGTGCCAGTAGCAAACTAGGTTTGGAGACCCAGTACTTC
.	TRBV18	TRBJ1-1	.	CASSPSLGGAEAFF	TGTGCCAGCTCACCAAGTTTGGGAGGAGCTGAAGCTTTCTTT
TRBD1	TRBV7-2	TRBJ1-4	few	CASSPGTGVEKLFF	TGTGCCAGCAGCCCCGGGACAGGGGTGGAAAAACTGTTTTTT
.	TRBV20-1	TRBJ1-1	many	CSARDGRDTEAFF	TGCAGTGCTAGAGACGGACGGGACACTGAAGCTTTCTTT
.	TRBV10-3	TRBJ2-2	many	CAISAGQGGKLNTGELFF	TGTGCCATCAGTGCCGGACAGGGAGGGAAATTGAACACCGGGGAGCTGTTTTTT
.	TRBV6-5	TRBJ1-1	many	CASSYGGSGSGTEAFF	TGTGCCAGCAGTTACGGAGGCTCAGGGAGTGGCACTGAAGCTTTCTTT
.	TRBV7-9	TRBJ2-4	.	CASSPNRAVQYF	TGTGCCAGCAGCCCAAATAGGGCAGTACAGTACTTC
.	TRBV24-1	TRBJ2-3	few	CATSDFPRQGTTDTQYF	TGTGCCACCAGTGATTTCCCCCGGCAGGGAACCACAGATACGCAGTATTTT